This T cell receptor beta chain was captured by sequencing in a study of tumor-infiltrating lymphocytes in primary liver carcinoma. Study-level information: The five patients, who were men and women, ranged in age from 30 to 69 years. Overall study results and limits: Tumor samples exhibited a significantly greater top-250-clone fraction than blood samples (p = 0.039). Lower overlap was observed for tumor-adjacent and tumor-blood pairs relative to tumor region pairs.

This clonotype was seen at least ten times. Its target is unknown. Unsorted bulk tissue of about 19-33 mg yielded co-extracted RNA and DNA. Resection treated the patients' primary liver carcinoma. With around 490 ng total RNA as template and a constant-region primer, TCR beta cDNA was made. Modified slightly, ARM-PCR produced TCR beta libraries over three nested multiplex PCR rounds. With TRBV1-TRBV30 forward primers and a C-beta reverse primer, the first two PCR rounds were run for roughly 10 cycles each. TCRdb reprocessed the multiplex PCR reads with MiXCR, giving one entry per CDR3 protein. Among approximately 92,000 distinct CDR3 sequences listed, just under 70% were seen once. The germline CDR1 and CDR2 sequences are SGHDN and FVKESK. There are 15 residues in the CDR3. V was clipped by 4 bases and J by 3 bases, with 15 bases between them.

The chain links TRBV14 to TRBJ1-1, with a possible D match to TRBD1 (5 bases). Input material: tumor-adjacent normal liver tissue. The source is a man aged 40-50 years with primary liver carcinoma and hepatitis B virus infection. The CDR3 DNA is TGTGCCAGCAGCCTCAGGGCAGGGTCCGACACTGAAGCTTTCTTT. This encodes CASSLRAGSDTEAFF.